Listed below are T cell receptor beta chains from one sample, sequenced in a study of blood T cell repertoires in COVID-19. Libraries were prepared by immunoSEQ multiplex PCR; TCRdb keeps only in-frame clonotypes and omits some of them. Of around 220,000 clones in the sample, about 89% were seen once. The sequencing sample was made of PBMCs or T cells enriched from blood (not recorded which). These receptors all stem from a woman aged 18-29 years who had recovered from COVID-19. Each CDR3 is given with its conserved first and last residue. Each record gives: clone size, V gene, D gene, J gene, CDR3 protein, CDR3 DNA. The D gene is left open where the match is weak. The listing skips clone size in some rows; elsewhere it reads once, few, many or a size class.

>once|TRBV3-1/TRBV3-2|TRBD2|TRBJ2-7
CASSQDQRLAAARHEQYF
TGTGCCAGCAGCCAAGATCAGCGACTAGCGGCTGCTCGACACGAGCAGTACTTC
>once|TRBV9|TRBD1|TRBJ1-6
CASGSSQGSYNSPLHF
TGTGCCAGCGGTTCTTCACAGGGGTCCTATAATTCACCCCTCCACTTT
>-|TRBV5-1|TRBD2|TRBJ2-1
CASAGTSGNAEQFF
TGCGCCAGCGCCGGGACTAGCGGGAACGCTGAGCAGTTCTTC
>-|TRBV7-8|-|TRBJ1-5
CASSLVLSNQPQHF
TGTGCCAGCAGCTTAGTTCTTAGCAATCAGCCCCAGCATTTT
>-|TRBV9|-|TRBJ2-2
CASSAPSAGGRTGELFF
TGTGCCAGCAGCGCCCCTAGCGCCGGTGGAAGAACCGGGGAGCTGTTTTTT
>-|TRBV5-4|-|TRBJ1-1
CASSLARSNTEAFF
TGTGCCAGCAGCTTGGCGCGATCGAACACTGAAGCTTTCTTT
>-|TRBV7-9|-|TRBJ1-5
CASSLSTVHAQPQHF
TGTGCCAGCAGCTTATCAACGGTCCATGCTCAGCCCCAGCATTTT
>-|TRBV5-4|TRBD1|TRBJ2-7
CASSSDRAIDEQYF
TGTGCCAGCAGCTCTGACAGGGCTATCGACGAGCAGTACTTC
>-|TRBV20-1|TRBD2|TRBJ2-1
CSASSGEGHNEQFF
TGCAGTGCTAGTAGCGGGGAGGGCCACAATGAGCAGTTCTTC
>-|TRBV14|-|TRBJ1-1
CASSQARTGSEAFF
TGTGCCAGCAGCCAAGCTCGAACGGGGTCAGAAGCTTTCTTT
>-|TRBV5-1|TRBD1|TRBJ1-2
CASSAGQIPLRYGYTF
TGCGCCAGCAGCGCGGGACAGATACCCCTTCGGTATGGCTACACCTTC
>-|TRBV19|TRBD1|TRBJ1-2
CATGQSWAGYTF
TGTGCCACGGGACAGTCTTGGGCTGGCTACACCTTC
>-|TRBV7-2|-|TRBJ1-1
CASSGRIFEAFF
TGTGCCAGCAGCGGGCGAATATTCGAAGCTTTCTTT
>-|TRBV3-1/TRBV3-2|-|TRBJ2-7
CASSQVIGPGSAAEQYF
TGTGCCAGCAGCCAAGTTATTGGGCCTGGTAGTGCAGCCGAGCAGTACTTC
>-|TRBV5-1|-|TRBJ1-3
CANQRVRSSGNTIYF
TGCGCCAACCAACGAGTTCGGAGCTCTGGAAACACCATATATTTT
>-|TRBV7-9|TRBD2|TRBJ2-7
CASSLSPGLAREQYF
TGTGCCAGCAGCTTAAGCCCGGGACTAGCGAGGGAGCAGTACTTC
>-|TRBV13|TRBD1|TRBJ2-7
CASSIRDREYEQYF
TGTGCCAGCAGTATCCGGGACAGGGAATACGAGCAGTACTTC
>-|TRBV11-2|TRBD2|TRBJ2-5
CASSLLGTGGKGTQYF
TGTGCCAGCAGCCTTCTCGGCACGGGGGGGAAGGGGACCCAGTACTTC
>-|TRBV9|TRBD1|TRBJ1-1
CASSAGQGVTFF
TGTGCCAGCAGCGCCGGACAGGGGGTAACTTTCTTT
>once|TRBV28|-|TRBJ1-1
CASSLAPRNTEAFF
TGTGCCAGCAGTTTAGCCCCGCGGAACACTGAAGCTTTCTTT